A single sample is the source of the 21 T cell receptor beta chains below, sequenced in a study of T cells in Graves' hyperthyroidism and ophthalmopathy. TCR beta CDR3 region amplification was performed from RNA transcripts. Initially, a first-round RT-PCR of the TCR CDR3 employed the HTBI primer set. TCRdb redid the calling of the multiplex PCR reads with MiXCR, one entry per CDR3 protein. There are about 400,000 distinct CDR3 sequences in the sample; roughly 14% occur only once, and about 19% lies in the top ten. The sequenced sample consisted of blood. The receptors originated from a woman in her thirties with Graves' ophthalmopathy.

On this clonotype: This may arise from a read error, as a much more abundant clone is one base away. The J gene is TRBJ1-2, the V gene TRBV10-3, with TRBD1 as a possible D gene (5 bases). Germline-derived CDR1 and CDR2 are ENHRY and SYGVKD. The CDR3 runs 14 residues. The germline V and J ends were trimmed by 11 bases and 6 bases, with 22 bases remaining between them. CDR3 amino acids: CAVGTKGIVDGYTF. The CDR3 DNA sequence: TGTGCCGTGGGGACGAAGGGGATAGTGGATGGCTACACCTTC.

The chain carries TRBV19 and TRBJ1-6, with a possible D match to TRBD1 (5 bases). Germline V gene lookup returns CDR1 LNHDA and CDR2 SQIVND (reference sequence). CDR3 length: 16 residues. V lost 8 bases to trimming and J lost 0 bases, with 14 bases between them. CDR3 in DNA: TGTGCCAGTGGTTCGGGGGAGAGCTCCTATAATTCACCCCTCCACTTT. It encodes CASGSGESSYNSPLHF. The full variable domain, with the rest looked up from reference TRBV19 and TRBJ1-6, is DGGITQSPKYLFRKEGQNVTLSCEQNLNHDAMYWYRQDPGQGLRLIYYSQIVNDFQKGDIAEGYSVSREKKESFPLTVTSAQKNPTAFYLCASGSGESSYNSPLHFGNGTRLTVT.

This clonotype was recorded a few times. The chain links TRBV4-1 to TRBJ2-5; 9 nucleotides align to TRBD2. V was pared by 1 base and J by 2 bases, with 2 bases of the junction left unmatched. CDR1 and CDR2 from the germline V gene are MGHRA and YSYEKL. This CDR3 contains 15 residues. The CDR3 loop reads CASSQGLAVQETQYF. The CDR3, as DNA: TGCGCCAGCAGCCAAGGACTAGCGGTACAAGAGACCCAGTACTTC.

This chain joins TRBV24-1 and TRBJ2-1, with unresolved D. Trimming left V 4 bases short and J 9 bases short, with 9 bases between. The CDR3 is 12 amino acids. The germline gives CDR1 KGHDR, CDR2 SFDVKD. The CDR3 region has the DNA TGTGCCACCAGTGACTTTCAGAGTGAGCAGTTCTTC. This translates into CATSDFQSEQFF.

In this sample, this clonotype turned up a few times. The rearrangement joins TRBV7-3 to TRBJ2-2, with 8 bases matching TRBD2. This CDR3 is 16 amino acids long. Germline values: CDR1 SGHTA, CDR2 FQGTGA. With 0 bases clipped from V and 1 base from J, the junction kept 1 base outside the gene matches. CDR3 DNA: TGTGCCAGCAGCTTAACGAGCGGGGGGAACACCGGGGAGCTGTTTTTT. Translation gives CASSLTSGGNTGELFF. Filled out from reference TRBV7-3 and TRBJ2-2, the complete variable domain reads GAGVSQTPSNKVTEKGKYVELRCDPISGHTALYWYRQSLGQGPEFLIYFQGTGAADDSGLPNDRFFAVRPEGSVSTLKIQRTERGDSAVYLCASSLTSGGNTGELFFGEGSRLTVL.

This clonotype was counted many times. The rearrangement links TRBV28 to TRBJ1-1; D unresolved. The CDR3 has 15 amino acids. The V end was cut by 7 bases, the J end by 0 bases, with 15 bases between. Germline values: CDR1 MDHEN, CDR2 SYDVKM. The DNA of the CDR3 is TGTGCCAGCAAGTCTCCCCTCGCTATGAACACTGAAGCTTTCTTT. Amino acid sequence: CASKSPLAMNTEAFF. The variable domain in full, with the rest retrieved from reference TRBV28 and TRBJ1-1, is DVKVTQSSRYLVKRTGEKVFLECVQDMDHENMFWYRQDPGLGLRLIYFSYDVKMKEKGDIPEGYSVSREKKERFSLILESASTNQTSMYLCASKSPLAMNTEAFFGQGTRLTVV.

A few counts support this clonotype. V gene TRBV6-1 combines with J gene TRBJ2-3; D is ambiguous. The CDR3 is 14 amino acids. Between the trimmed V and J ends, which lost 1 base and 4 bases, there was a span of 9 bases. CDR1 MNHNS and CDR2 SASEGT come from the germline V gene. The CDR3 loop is CASSEGVFADTQYF. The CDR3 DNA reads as TGTGCCAGCAGTGAAGGGGTGTTTGCAGATACGCAGTATTTT.

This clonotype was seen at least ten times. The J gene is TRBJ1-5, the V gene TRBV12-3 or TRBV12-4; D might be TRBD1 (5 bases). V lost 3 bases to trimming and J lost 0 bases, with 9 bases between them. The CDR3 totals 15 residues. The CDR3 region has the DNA TGTGCCAGCAGTTTGCGACAGAATAGCAATCAGCCCCAGCATTTT. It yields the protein CASSLRQNSNQPQHF.

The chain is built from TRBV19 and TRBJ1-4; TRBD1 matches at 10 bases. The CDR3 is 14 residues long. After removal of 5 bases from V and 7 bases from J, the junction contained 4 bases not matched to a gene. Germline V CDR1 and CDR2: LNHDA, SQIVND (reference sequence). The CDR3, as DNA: TGTGCCAGTAGTCGGGACAGGGGCGGTGAAAAACTGTTTTTT. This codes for CASSRDRGGEKLFF.

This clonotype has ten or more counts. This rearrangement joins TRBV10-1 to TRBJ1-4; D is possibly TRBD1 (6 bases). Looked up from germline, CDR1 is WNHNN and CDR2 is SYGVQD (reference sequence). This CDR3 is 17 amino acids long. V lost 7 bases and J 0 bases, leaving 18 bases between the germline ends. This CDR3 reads CASTTGTQEATNEKLFF. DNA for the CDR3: TGCGCCAGCACCACCGGGACACAAGAGGCAACTAATGAAAAACTGTTTTTT.

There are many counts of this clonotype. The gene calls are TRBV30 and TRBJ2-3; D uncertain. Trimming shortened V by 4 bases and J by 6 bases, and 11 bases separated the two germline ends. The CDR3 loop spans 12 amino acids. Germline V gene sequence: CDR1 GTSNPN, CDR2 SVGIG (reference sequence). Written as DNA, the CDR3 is TGTGCCTGGATGTGGCTCACGGATACGCAGTATTTT. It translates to CAWMWLTDTQYF.

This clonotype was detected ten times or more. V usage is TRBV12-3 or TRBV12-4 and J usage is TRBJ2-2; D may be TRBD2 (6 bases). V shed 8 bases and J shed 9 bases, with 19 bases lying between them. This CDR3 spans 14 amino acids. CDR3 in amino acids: CASQHRRGGRELFF. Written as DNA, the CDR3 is TGTGCCAGCCAACACCGGAGGGGCGGCAGGGAGCTGTTTTTT.

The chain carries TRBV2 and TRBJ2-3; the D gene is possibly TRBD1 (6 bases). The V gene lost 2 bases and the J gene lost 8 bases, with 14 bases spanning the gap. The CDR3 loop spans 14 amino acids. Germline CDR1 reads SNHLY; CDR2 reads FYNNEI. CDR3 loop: CASSERGLALTQYF. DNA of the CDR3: TGTGCCAGCAGTGAAAGGGGGTTAGCGCTTACGCAGTATTTT.

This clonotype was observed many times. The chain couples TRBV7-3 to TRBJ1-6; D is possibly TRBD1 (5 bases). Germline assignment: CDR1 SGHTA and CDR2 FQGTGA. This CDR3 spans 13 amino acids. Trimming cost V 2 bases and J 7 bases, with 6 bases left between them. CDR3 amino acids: CASSLDRNSPLHF. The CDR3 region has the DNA TGTGCCAGCAGCTTAGACAGAAATTCACCCCTCCACTTT.

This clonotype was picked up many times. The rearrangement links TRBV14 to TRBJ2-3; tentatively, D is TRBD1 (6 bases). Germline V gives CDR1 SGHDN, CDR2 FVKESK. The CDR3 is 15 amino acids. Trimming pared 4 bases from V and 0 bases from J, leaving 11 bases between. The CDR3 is CASSLDRMSTDTQYF. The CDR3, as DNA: TGTGCCAGCAGCCTCGACAGGATGAGCACAGATACGCAGTATTTT.

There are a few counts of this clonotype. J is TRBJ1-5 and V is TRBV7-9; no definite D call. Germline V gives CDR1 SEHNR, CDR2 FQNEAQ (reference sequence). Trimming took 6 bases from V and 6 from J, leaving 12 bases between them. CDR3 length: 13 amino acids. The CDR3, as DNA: TGTGCCAGCAGTCCTGGTGGGAGTCAGCCCCAGCATTTT. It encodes CASSPGGSQPQHF.

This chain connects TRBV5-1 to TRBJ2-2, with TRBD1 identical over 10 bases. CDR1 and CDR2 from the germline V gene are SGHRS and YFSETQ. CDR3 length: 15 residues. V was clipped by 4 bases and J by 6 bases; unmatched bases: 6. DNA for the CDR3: TGCGCCAGCAGCCGGGACAGGGGAGACTCCGGGGAGCTGTTTTTT. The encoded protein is CASSRDRGDSGELFF.

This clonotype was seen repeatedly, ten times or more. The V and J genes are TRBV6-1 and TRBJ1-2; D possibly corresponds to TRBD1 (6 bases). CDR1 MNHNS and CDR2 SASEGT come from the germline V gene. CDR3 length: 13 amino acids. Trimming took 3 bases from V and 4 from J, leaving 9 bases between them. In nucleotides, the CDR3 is TGTGCCAGCAGTGATGGAGGGGGCTATGGCTACACCTTC. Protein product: CASSDGGGYGYTF.

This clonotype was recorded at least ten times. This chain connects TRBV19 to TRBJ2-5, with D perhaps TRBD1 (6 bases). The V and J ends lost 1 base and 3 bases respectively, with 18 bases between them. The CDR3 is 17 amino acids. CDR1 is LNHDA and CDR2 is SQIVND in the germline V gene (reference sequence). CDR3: CASSIGPQGRQEETQYF. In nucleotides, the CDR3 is TGTGCCAGTAGTATAGGGCCACAGGGACGTCAAGAAGAGACCCAGTACTTC.

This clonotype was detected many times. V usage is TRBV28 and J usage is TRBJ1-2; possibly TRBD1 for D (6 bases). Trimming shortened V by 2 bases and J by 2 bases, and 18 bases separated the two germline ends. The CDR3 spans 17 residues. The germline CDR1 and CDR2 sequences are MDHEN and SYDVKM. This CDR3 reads CASSLRIGDTSNYGYTF. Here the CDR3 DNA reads TGTGCCAGCAGTTTACGTATAGGGGACACCTCCAACTATGGCTACACCTTC.

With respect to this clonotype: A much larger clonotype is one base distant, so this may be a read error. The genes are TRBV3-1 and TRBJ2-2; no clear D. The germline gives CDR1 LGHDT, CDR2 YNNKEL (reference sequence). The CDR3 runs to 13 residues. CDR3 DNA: TGTGCCAGCGGCCAAGTAGACTCCGGGGAGCTGTTTTTT. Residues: CASGQVDSGELFF.